This T cell receptor beta chain was obtained from a study of breast tumors, draining lymph nodes, adjacent tissues. General study results and limits: Tumor and nontumor repertoires were significantly more similar in luminal-like than in basal-like breast cancer. That most tumor T cells come from lymph nodes remained unproven. The data were judged consistent with most tumor T cells coming from lymph node and expanding in tumor.

V lost 4 bases to trimming and J lost 6 bases, with 12 bases between them. CDR3 length equals 14 residues. Looked up from germline, CDR1 is MNHEY and CDR2 is SMNVEV (reference sequence). Samples came from axillary lymph nodes draining the breast cancer. TCRdb recomputed calls from the multiplex PCR reads with MiXCR, one row per CDR3 protein. The table has about 100,000 distinct CDR3 sequences, 21% seen once; the top ten hold around 1.3%. Concerning this clonotype: Its antigen is as yet unknown.

The sample comprised axillary lymph node tissue. This chain joins TRBV27 and TRBJ2-2; D perhaps matches TRBD1 (5 bases). The clonotype comes from a female donor with breast cancer. Some clones in this sample may be carry-over from other donors' samples. The CDR3 DNA is TGTGCCAGCAGTTCCCAGGGAACTGCCGGGGAGCTGTTTTTT. It specifies CASSSQGTAGELFF.